The 24 T cell receptor beta chains listed next were all sequenced from one sample in a study of regulatory and conventional T cells in RAG deficiency. Data came from immunoSEQ multiplex PCR; TCRdb stores just in-frame clones and leaves some out. The sample gives 30,000 to 40,000 clones, around 89% of which show up once; 12% to 15% is in the top ten. These records were also assigned to another study, of regulatory T cells. That study reports: The PCR used 52 TRBV and 13 TRBJ primers.

The material sequenced was CD8+ T cells sorted from blood. These receptor sequences come from a human donor in good health.

This rearrangement joins TRBV28 to TRBJ1-1; tentative D call: TRBD1 (5 bases). Germline values: CDR1 MDHEN, CDR2 SYDVKM. The CDR3 length is 14 residues. The V end lost 3 bases, the J end lost 3 bases, and 11 bases lay between the germline ends. CDR3 loop: CASSLVEGHTEAFF. In nucleotides, the CDR3 is TGTGCCAGCAGTTTGGTTGAGGGACACACTGAAGCTTTCTTT.

The chain has TRBV2 and TRBJ2-3, with TRBD2 matching over 8 bases. With V trimmed by 6 bases and J by 1 base, 6 bases remained unmatched. This CDR3 region has 15 residues. Germline V lookup: CDR1 SNHLY, CDR2 FYNNEI. The CDR3 nucleotides are TGTGCCAGCAGGGTAGCGGGACCCGGCACAGATACGCAGTATTTT. Translating it yields CASRVAGPGTDTQYF.

The rearrangement joins TRBV19 to TRBJ1-1; D gene uncertain. The V gene lost 1 base and the J gene lost 4 bases, with 10 bases spanning the gap. This CDR3 spans 14 amino acids. Per germline, CDR1 LNHDA and CDR2 SQIVND (reference sequence). The CDR3 DNA sequence: TGTGCCAGTAGTATAGTCGGAGGGTCCACTGAAGCTTTCTTT. It specifies CASSIVGGSTEAFF.

The chain links TRBV12-5 to TRBJ1-1; perhaps TRBD1 as D (6 bases). This CDR3 has 16 residues. Germline CDR1 reads LGHNT; CDR2 reads FRNRAP. V lost 3 bases to trimming and J lost 1 base, with 15 bases between them. For the CDR3, the DNA is TGTGCTAGTGGTTTTCCCCCGACAGGACAGAACACTGAAGCTTTCTTT. It translates to CASGFPPTGQNTEAFF. Complete variable domain (other parts from reference TRBV12-5 and TRBJ1-1): DARVTQTPRHKVTEMGQEVTMRCQPILGHNTVFWYRQTMMQGLELLAYFRNRAPLDDSGMPKDRFSAEMPDATLATLKIQPSEPRDSAVYFCASGFPPTGQNTEAFFGQGTRLTVV.

This rearrangement joins TRBV21-1 to TRBJ2-1; TRBD2, the D gene given by the table, was not confirmed from the DNA. TRBV21-1 is listed as a pseudogene. CDR3 length: 14 residues. CDR3 nucleotides: TGTGCCAGCAGGACGGGGACTTCCTACAATGAGCAGTTCTTC. Translation: CASRTGTSYNEQFF.

This clone was found once. In DNA, the CDR3 is TGTGCCAGCAGTTTATTGTTGAGTGAGCAGTTCTTC. Protein: CASSLLLSEQFF. The rearrangement joins TRBV28 to TRBJ2-1; D call uncertain. V was cut by 1 base and J by 9 bases, with 7 bases left in between. The CDR3 has 12 residues. Looked up from germline, CDR1 is MDHEN and CDR2 is SYDVKM.

The chain employs TRBV5-4 and TRBJ2-5, with 11 nucleotides matching TRBD1. Germline lookup yields CDR1 SGHNT and CDR2 YYREEE (reference sequence). The CDR3 length is 16 residues. V lost 2 bases, J lost 5 bases, and 8 bases stayed unmatched. The CDR3 DNA sequence: TGTGCCAGCAGCTTACCACCGGGACAGGGGGAGGAGACCCAGTACTTC. Translating gives CASSLPPGQGEETQYF.

V and J are TRBV19 and TRBJ2-4, with D unresolved. V gave up 3 bases and J gave up 3 bases, with 24 bases separating them. In germline, CDR1 is LNHDA, CDR2 SQIVND (reference sequence). The CDR3 has 19 residues. As DNA, the CDR3 is TGTGCCAGTAGTATCGGACCGACGGCTGGGGTGGCTGGCAAAAACATTCAGTACTTC. Translating gives CASSIGPTAGVAGKNIQYF.

Of note for this clone: The same CDR3 can be traced to other DNA sequences in this sample. This chain connects TRBV10-1 to TRBJ2-7; 14 bases fit TRBD2. The V segment lost 6 bases and the J segment 5 bases; nucleotides outside the gene matches: 12. CDR1 is WNHNN and CDR2 is SYGVQD in the germline V gene (reference sequence). The CDR3 has 17 amino acids. This chain's CDR3 is CASSGGRTSGRLDEQYF. The CDR3 bases are TGCGCCAGCAGCGGGGGGCGGACTAGCGGGAGGTTGGACGAGCAGTACTTC.

V is TRBV6-1 and J is TRBJ1-6; the D is unclear. Trimming cost V 2 bases and J 0 bases, with 8 bases left between them. From germline, CDR1 is MNHNS and CDR2 SASEGT. The length of the CDR3 is 16 residues. As DNA, the CDR3 is TGTGCCAGCAGTGAAACGGTTATCTCCTATAATTCACCCCTCCACTTT. This translates into CASSETVISYNSPLHF.

The rearrangement uses TRBV11-2 and TRBJ1-5; a weak D match, TRBD1 (6 bases). Looked up from germline, CDR1 is SGHAT and CDR2 is FQNNGV. The V end lost 3 bases, the J end lost 4 bases, and 10 bases lay between the germline ends. The CDR3 has 14 amino acids. CDR3 nucleotide sequence: TGTGCCAGCAGCTTTCTGGGGGCGAATCAGCCCCAGCATTTT. Its translation is CASSFLGANQPQHF. The full variable domain, its missing parts supplied by reference TRBV11-2 and TRBJ1-5, is EAGVAQSPRYKIIEKRQSVAFWCNPISGHATLYWYQQILGQGPKLLIQFQNNGVVDDSQLPKDRFSAERLKGVDSTLKIQPAKLEDSAVYLCASSFLGANQPQHFGDGTRLSIL.

The V gene is TRBV9, the J gene TRBJ1-1, with 12 positions matching TRBD1. Unmatched junction bases numbered 12, after V lost 4 bases and J lost 5 bases. Germline-derived CDR1 and CDR2 are SGDLS and YYNGEE. This CDR3 region has 17 residues. The CDR3 DNA is TGTGCCAGCAGCACTAACCCGGGACAGGGGGCAGAAACTGAAGCTTTCTTT. As protein: CASSTNPGQGAETEAFF.

J is TRBJ2-7 and V is TRBV27, with TRBD2 as a possible D gene (5 bases). CDR1 MNHEY and CDR2 SMNVEV come from the germline V gene (reference sequence). The V and J ends lost 6 bases and 1 base respectively, with 16 bases between them. The CDR3 length is 15 residues. The CDR3 bases are TGTGCCAGCAGCTTGGGTGGGAGCCTTTCCTACGAGCAGTACTTC. Translated, it gives CASSLGGSLSYEQYF.

The rearrangement uses TRBV29-1 and TRBJ1-4; D is undetermined. The V end lost 4 bases, the J end lost 0 bases, and 6 bases lay between the germline ends. The CDR3 covers 13 residues. Per the germline V gene, CDR1 is SQVTM and CDR2 is ANQGSEA. CDR3 loop: CSVVAPTNEKLFF. CDR3 coding DNA: TGCAGCGTTGTGGCACCAACTAATGAAAAACTGTTTTTT. The complete variable domain, with remaining parts taken from reference TRBV29-1 and TRBJ1-4, reads SAVISQKPSRDICQRGTSLTIQCQVDSQVTMMFWYRQQPGQSLTLIATANQGSEATYESGFVIDKFPISRPNLTFSTLTVSNMSPEDSSIYLCSVVAPTNEKLFFGSGTQLSVL.

The rearrangement joins TRBV9 to TRBJ1-2; D gene ambiguous. CDR3 length: 14 residues. Trimming shortened V by 3 bases and J by 2 bases, and 11 bases separated the two germline ends. In germline, CDR1 is SGDLS, CDR2 YYNGEE. DNA of the CDR3: TGTGCCAGCAGCGCACTTCCCTCCAACTATGGCTACACCTTC. Amino acid sequence: CASSALPSNYGYTF.

The CDR3 DNA is TGTGCCAGCAGCAACGGACAGGGGGTGTACAATGAGCAGTTCTTC. This sequence encodes CASSNGQGVYNEQFF. This sequence joins TRBV7-3 and TRBJ2-1; 10 nucleotides agree with TRBD1. This CDR3 has 15 residues. J was trimmed by 4 bases and V by 5 bases; bases with no gene match: 5. Germline lookup yields CDR1 SGHTA and CDR2 FQGTGA. Full variable domain (missing parts from reference TRBV7-3 and TRBJ2-1): GAGVSQTPSNKVTEKGKYVELRCDPISGHTALYWYRQSLGQGPEFLIYFQGTGAADDSGLPNDRFFAVRPEGSVSTLKIQRTERGDSAVYLCASSNGQGVYNEQFFGPGTRLTVL.

The chain joins TRBV7-9 to TRBJ1-2; D is uncertain. The germline V gene encodes CDR1 SEHNR and CDR2 FQNEAQ (reference sequence). Between the trimmed V and J ends, which lost 0 bases and 2 bases, there was a span of 7 bases. The CDR3 covers 14 residues. CDR3 coding DNA: TGTGCCAGCAGCTTAGCAGCAGCGAACTATGGCTACACCTTC. This translates into CASSLAAANYGYTF.

There are a few counts of this clone. V usage is TRBV19 and J usage is TRBJ1-6; D uncertain. V lost 4 bases to trimming and J lost 5 bases, with 6 bases between them. Germline loops: CDR1 LNHDA, CDR2 SQIVND (reference sequence). The CDR3 length is 13 residues. This CDR3 is CASSTHNNSPLHF. The CDR3 DNA reads TGTGCCAGTAGTACACACAATAATTCACCCCTCCACTTT.

This clone is large within its sample. The chain links TRBV5-1 to TRBJ1-5; 7 nucleotides line up with TRBD1. CDR1 and CDR2 (germline): SGHRS, YFSETQ. The V gene end was trimmed by 3 bases and the J gene end by 0 bases; junction bases not matched to a gene: 3. There are 15 residues in the CDR3. CDR3 in amino acids: CASSSGTASNQPQHF. The DNA of the CDR3 is TGCGCCAGCAGCTCAGGGACAGCTAGCAATCAGCCCCAGCATTTT.

In the case of this clone: An end of the junction differs from the germline gene, which may be a read error. CDR3 amino acids: CASSSSFNSPLHF. CDR3 coding DNA: TGTGCCAGCAGCTCCTCCTTTAATTCACCCCTCCACTTT. The V gene is TRBV11-3, the J gene TRBJ1-6; D gene ambiguous. CDR1 and CDR2 from the germline V gene are SGHNT and YENEEA. This CDR3 contains 13 residues.

V gene TRBV4-1 combines with J gene TRBJ1-1; 10 nucleotides agree with TRBD1. The germline V gene has CDR1 MGHRA and CDR2 YSYEKL. V was pared by 0 bases and J by 2 bases, with 6 bases of the junction left unmatched. The CDR3 runs 17 residues. The CDR3 sequence: CASSQEGQGLINTEAFF. In DNA, the CDR3 is TGCGCCAGCAGCCAAGAGGGACAGGGGCTAATCAACACTGAAGCTTTCTTT.

The gene calls are TRBV5-5 and TRBJ2-1, with D maybe TRBD1 (6 bases). The V and J ends lost 2 bases and 2 bases respectively, with 8 bases between them. The CDR3 covers 14 residues. The germline CDR1 and CDR2 sequences are SGHKS and YYEKEE (reference sequence). The CDR3 bases are TGTGCCAGCAGCTTCGGGGACACCTACAATGAGCAGTTCTTC. It specifies CASSFGDTYNEQFF.

The chain has TRBV5-6 and TRBJ2-3; perhaps TRBD1 as D (5 bases). Trimming pared 0 bases from V and 6 bases from J, leaving 14 bases between. The CDR3 covers 15 residues. Germline CDR1 and CDR2: SGHDT and YYEEEE. CDR3 residues: CASSLGTGKGDTQYF. CDR3 DNA sequence: TGTGCCAGCAGCTTGGGAACAGGCAAAGGGGATACGCAGTATTTT. Full variable domain (missing parts from reference TRBV5-6 and TRBJ2-3): DAGVTQSPTHLIKTRGQQVTLRCSPKSGHDTVSWYQQALGQGPQFIFQYYEEEERQRGNFPDRFSGHQFPNYSSELNVNALLLGDSALYLCASSLGTGKGDTQYFGPGTRLTVL.

The chain recombines TRBV14 with TRBJ2-2, with TRBD2 matching over 8 bases. The V and J ends lost 2 bases and 1 base, in that order; junction bases with no gene match: 3. The CDR3 contains 16 residues. Germline V gene lookup returns CDR1 SGHDN and CDR2 FVKESK. The CDR3 coding sequence is TGTGCCAGCAGCCAATTTCTAGCGGGGAACACCGGGGAGCTGTTTTTT. Protein sequence: CASSQFLAGNTGELFF.